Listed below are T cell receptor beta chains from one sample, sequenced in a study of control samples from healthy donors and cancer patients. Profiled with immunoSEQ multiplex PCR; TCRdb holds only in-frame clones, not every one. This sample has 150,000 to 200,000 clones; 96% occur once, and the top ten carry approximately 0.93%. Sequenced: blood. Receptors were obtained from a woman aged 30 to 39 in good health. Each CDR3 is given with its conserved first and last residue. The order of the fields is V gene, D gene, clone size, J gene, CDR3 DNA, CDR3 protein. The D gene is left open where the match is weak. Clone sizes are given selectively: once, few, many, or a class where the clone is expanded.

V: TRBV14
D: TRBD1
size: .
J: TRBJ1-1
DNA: TGTGCCAGCAGCTGGACAGGGGGCGGAAACACTGAAGCTTTCTTT
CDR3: CASSWTGGGNTEAFF

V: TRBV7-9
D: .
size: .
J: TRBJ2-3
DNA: TGTGCCAGCAGCCTCGTGGGCCTAGCGCCAGATACGCAGTATTTT
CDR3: CASSLVGLAPDTQYF

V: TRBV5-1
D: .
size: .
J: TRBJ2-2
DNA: TGCGCCAGCAGCTACGGCAGGGGCTCTAACACCGGGGAGCTGTTTTTT
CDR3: CASSYGRGSNTGELFF

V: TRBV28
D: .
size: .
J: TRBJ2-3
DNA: TGTGCCAGCAGTTTAGAGCGGTGGGGAGATACGCAGTATTTT
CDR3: CASSLERWGDTQYF

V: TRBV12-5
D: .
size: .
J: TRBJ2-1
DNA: TGTGCTAGTGGTTTGGGGCAGGGACCAACCCGAAATGAGCAGTTCTTC
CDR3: CASGLGQGPTRNEQFF

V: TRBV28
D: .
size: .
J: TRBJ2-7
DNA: TGTGCCAGCAGTATTCAGGGATACGAGCAGTACTTC
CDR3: CASSIQGYEQYF

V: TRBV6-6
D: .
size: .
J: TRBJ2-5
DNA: TGTGCCAGCAGTTACCGCGAGACCCAGTACTTC
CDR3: CASSYRETQYF

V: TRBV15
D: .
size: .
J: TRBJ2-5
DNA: TGTGCCACCAGCAGAGCGGCTAGCTATTTATACGACCAGTACTTC
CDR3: CATSRAASYLYDQYF

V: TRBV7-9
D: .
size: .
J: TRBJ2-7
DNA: TGTGCCAGCAGCCACATGGCAGGCTACGAGCAGTACTTC
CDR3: CASSHMAGYEQYF

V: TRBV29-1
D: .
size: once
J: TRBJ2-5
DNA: TGCAGCGTTCCTGACTGGGAGACCCAGTACTTC
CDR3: CSVPDWETQYF